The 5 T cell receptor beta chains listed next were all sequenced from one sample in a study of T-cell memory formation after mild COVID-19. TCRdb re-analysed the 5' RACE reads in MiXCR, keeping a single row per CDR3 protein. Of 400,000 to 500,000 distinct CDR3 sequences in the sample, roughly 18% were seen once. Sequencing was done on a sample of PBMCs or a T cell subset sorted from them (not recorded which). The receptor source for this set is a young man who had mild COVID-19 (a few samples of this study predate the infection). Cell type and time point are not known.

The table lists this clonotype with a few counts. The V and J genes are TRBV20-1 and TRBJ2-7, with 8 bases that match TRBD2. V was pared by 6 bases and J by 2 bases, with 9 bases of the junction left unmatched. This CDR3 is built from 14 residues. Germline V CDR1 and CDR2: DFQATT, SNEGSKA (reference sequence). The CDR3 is CSANQLAEPYEQYV. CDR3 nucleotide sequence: TGCAGTGCCAACCAACTAGCGGAACCCTACGAGCAGTACGTC.

CDR3 loop: CASTRTGYEKLFF. Written as DNA, the CDR3 is TGTGCCAGCACCCGGACTGGTTACGAAAAACTGTTTTTT. The rearrangement links TRBV7-9 to TRBJ1-4; D is unclear. CDR3 size: 13 residues. Germline loops: CDR1 SEHNR, CDR2 FQNEAQ (reference sequence). Trimming took 7 bases from V and 8 from J, leaving 14 bases between them.

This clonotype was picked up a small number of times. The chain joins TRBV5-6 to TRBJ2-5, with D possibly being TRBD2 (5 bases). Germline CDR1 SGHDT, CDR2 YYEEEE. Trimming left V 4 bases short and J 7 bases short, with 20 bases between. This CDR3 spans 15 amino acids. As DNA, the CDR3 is TGTGCCAGCAGCGCCCTGGGAGACACATTGGGGACCCAGTACTTC. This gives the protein CASSALGDTLGTQYF. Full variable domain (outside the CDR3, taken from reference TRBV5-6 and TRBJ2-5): DAGVTQSPTHLIKTRGQQVTLRCSPKSGHDTVSWYQQALGQGPQFIFQYYEEEERQRGNFPDRFSGHQFPNYSSELNVNALLLGDSALYLCASSALGDTLGTQYFGPGTRLLVL.

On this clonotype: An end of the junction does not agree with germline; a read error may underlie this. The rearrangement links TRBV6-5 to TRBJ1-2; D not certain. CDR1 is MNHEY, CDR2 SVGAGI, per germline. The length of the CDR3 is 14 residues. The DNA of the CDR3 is TGTGACAGCAGTTACTCGCCAGCCAATTATGGCTACACCTTC. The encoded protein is CDSSYSPANYGYTF.

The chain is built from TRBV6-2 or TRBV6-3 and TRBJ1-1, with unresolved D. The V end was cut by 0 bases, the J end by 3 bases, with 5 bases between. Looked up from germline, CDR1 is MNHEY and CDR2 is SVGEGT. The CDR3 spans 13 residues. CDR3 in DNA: TGTGCCAGCAGTTACTCGTCTTACACTGAAGCTTTCTTT. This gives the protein CASSYSSYTEAFF.